This T cell receptor (beta chain) was retrieved from a study of T cells after posttransplantation cyclophosphamide. Produced via immunoSEQ multiplex PCR; TCRdb's table is partial and in-frame only. This sample includes 3,300 or so clones with no singletons; its ten biggest clones take up approximately 32%. Between the trimmed V and J ends, which lost 6 bases and 3 bases, there was a span of 9 bases. The CDR3 loop spans 12 amino acids. Germline V gene lookup returns CDR1 SGHTA and CDR2 FQGNSA. This clone was counted many times. Its antigen is not identified. Overall study results and limits: Donor-recipient repertoire similarity was low at 1-2 months, rising over year one.

A marrow graft followed busulfan-fludarabine conditioning, with cyclophosphamide on days +3 and +4. Material: PBMCs, obtained after allogeneic stem cell transplant with posttransplant cyclophosphamide. This receptor was identified in a young adult male patient who received an allogeneic stem cell transplant from a related donor, was CMV-positive, and had acute GVHD only. The T cells may partly be graft donor cells. This chain uses TRBV7-2 with TRBJ2-7; D call uncertain. CDR3 amino acids: CASSRLGYEQYF. CDR3 nucleotide sequence: TGTGCCAGCAGTCGACTGGGCTACGAGCAGTACTTC.